This TCR beta chain was identified during a study of beta chain features in type 1 diabetes. Study-level information: Patients and healthy donors were similar in age, gender and cell yields.

As regards this clone: What it binds is not known.

TCRB transcripts that were expressed got sequenced, as all of the isolated RNA had been reverse transcribed. TCRdb's table, derived via immunoSEQ multiplex PCR, lists solely in-frame clones and lacks some. Altogether 300,000 to 450,000 clones are present, roughly a tenth being singletons, with the ten largest covering approximately 0.55%. CDR1 is SGHRS and CDR2 is YFSETQ in the germline V gene. The CDR3 is made up of 13 amino acids. V was cut by 0 bases and J by 8 bases, with 11 bases left in between. Findings of the study overall: Resolution of whether HLA type affects TCRB rearrangement was not achieved here. Among patients with Type 1 diabetes, TCRB CDR3s were moderately but significantly shorter in every one of the four CD4+ subsets.

The TCR originated in a man in his thirties or forties with type 1 diabetes. This chain links TRBV5-1 with TRBJ1-2; D remains unclear. Sequencing used central memory CD4+ T cells from blood. The CDR3 protein is CASSLAGEGGYTF. Here the CDR3 DNA reads TGCGCCAGCAGCTTGGCCGGGGAAGGGGGCTACACCTTC.